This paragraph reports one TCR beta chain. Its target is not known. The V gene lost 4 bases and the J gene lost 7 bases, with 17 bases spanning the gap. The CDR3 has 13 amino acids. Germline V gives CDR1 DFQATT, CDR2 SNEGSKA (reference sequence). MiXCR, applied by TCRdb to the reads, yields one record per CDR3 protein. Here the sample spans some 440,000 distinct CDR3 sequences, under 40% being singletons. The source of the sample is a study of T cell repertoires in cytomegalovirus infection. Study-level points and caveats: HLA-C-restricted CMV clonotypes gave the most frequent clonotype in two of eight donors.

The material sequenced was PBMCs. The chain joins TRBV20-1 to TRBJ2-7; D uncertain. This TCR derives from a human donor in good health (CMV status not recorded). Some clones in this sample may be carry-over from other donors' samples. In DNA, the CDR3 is TGCAGTGCTACCTACACGGGTTATGGGGAGCAGTACTTC. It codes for CSATYTGYGEQYF.